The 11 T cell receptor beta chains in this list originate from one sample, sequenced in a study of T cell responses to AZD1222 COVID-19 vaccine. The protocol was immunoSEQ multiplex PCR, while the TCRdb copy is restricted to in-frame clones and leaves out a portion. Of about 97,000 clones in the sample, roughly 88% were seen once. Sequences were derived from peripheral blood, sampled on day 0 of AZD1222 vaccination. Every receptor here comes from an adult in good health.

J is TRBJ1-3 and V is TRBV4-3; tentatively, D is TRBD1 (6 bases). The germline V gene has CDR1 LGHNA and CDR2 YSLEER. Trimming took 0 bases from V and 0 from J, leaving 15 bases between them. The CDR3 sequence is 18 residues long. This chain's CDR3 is CASSQDNVGQTSGNTIYF. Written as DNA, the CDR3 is TGCGCCAGCAGCCAAGATAATGTGGGACAAACCTCTGGAAACACCATATATTTT.

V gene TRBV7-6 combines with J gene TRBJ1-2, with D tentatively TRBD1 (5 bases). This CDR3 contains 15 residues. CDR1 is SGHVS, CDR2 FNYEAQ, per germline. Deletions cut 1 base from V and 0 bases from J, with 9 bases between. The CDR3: CASSLEGRANYGYTF. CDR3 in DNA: TGTGCCAGCAGCTTAGAGGGGCGAGCTAACTATGGCTACACCTTC.

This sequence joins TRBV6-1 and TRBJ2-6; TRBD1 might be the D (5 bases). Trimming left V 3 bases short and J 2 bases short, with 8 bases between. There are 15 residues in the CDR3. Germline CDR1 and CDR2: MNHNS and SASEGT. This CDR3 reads CASSEVGAGANVLTF. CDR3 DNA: TGTGCCAGCAGTGAGGTAGGGGCTGGGGCCAACGTCCTGACTTTC.

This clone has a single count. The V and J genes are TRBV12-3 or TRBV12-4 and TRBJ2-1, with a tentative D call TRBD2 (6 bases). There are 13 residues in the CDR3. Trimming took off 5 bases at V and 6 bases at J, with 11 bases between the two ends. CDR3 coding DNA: TGTGCCAGCAGTCGGGGACTCCGCAATGAGCAGTTCTTC. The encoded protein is CASSRGLRNEQFF.

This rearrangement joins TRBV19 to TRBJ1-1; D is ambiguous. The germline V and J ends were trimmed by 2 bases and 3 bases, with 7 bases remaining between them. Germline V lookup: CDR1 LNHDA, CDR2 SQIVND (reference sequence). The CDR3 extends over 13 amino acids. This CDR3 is CASSINRDTEAFF. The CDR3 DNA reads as TGTGCCAGTAGTATAAACAGAGACACTGAAGCTTTCTTT.

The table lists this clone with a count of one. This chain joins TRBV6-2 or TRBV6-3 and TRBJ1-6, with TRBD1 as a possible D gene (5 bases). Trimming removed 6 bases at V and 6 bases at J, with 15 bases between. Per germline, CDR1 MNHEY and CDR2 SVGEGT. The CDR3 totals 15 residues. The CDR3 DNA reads TGTGCCAGCAGCCCCCAGCAGGGCATTAATTCACCCCTCCACTTT. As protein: CASSPQQGINSPLHF.

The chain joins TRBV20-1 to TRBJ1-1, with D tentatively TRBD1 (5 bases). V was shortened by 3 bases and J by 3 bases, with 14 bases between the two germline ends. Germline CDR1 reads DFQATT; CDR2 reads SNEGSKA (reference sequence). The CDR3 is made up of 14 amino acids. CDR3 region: CSASGQGLDTEAFF. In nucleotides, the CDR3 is TGCAGTGCTAGTGGGCAGGGCTTGGACACTGAAGCTTTCTTT.

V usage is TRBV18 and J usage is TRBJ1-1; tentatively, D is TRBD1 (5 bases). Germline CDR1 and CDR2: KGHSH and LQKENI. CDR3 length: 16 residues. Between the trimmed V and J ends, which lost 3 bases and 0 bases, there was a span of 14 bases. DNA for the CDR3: TGTGCCAGCTCACCTATCCGGGGCCCCATGAACACTGAAGCTTTCTTT. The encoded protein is CASSPIRGPMNTEAFF.

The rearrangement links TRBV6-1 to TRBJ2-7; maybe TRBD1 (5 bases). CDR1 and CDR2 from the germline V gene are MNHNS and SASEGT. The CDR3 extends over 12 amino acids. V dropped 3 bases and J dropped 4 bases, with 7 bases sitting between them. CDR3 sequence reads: CASSEGRYEQYF. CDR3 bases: TGTGCCAGCAGTGAGGGGCGGTACGAGCAGTACTTC.

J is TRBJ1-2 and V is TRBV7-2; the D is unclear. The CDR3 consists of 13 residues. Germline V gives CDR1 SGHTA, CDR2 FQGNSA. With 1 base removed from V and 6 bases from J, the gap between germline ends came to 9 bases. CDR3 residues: CASSLGHPNGYTF. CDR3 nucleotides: TGTGCCAGCAGCTTAGGCCACCCCAATGGCTACACCTTC.

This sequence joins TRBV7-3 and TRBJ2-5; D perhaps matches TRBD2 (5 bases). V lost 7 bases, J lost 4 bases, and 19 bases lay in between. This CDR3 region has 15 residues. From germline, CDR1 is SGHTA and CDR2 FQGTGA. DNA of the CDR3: TGTGCCAGCACCTTTCGAGAACTCGGAGGAGAGACCCAGTACTTC. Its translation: CASTFRELGGETQYF.